These 17 T cell receptor beta chains share one sample of origin, sequenced in a study of cytomegalovirus exposure and HLA in healthy donors. The primer mix had 60 Vbeta and 13 Jbeta primers. The method was immunoSEQ multiplex PCR; TCRdb's version includes in-frame clones alone and lacks a portion of them. This sample carries approximately 70,000 clones, with 4.5% to 5% going to the ten biggest clones. The source material was PBMCs. The receptors originated from a middle-aged woman in good health and CMV-seropositive.

V is TRBV2 and J is TRBJ1-1, with 7 bases that match TRBD1. The trim removed 8 bases at V and 0 bases at J, leaving 12 bases unmatched. The germline CDR1 and CDR2 sequences are SNHLY and FYNNEI. The CDR3 consists of 16 residues. The CDR3 sequence is CASFGALDRVNTEAFF. The CDR3, as DNA: TGTGCCAGCTTTGGGGCCTTAGACAGGGTGAACACTGAAGCTTTCTTT.

The V gene is TRBV6-6, the J gene TRBJ2-3; no reliable D call. CDR1 MNHNY and CDR2 SVGAGI come from the germline V gene (reference sequence). The CDR3 totals 13 residues. Trimming cost V 4 bases and J 3 bases, with 8 bases left between them. CDR3 nucleotides: TGTGCCAGCAGTTTACGACTGACAGATACGCAGTATTTT. This sequence encodes CASSLRLTDTQYF.

The rearrangement links TRBV9 to TRBJ2-5; TRBD1 aligns across 8 bases. The junction had 9 bases not matched to a gene; V was cut back by 6 bases and J by 2 bases. The germline V gene has CDR1 SGDLS and CDR2 YYNGEE. This CDR3 comprises 15 residues. CDR3 DNA: TGTGCCAGCACCCAGGGGGCGGGGCGGCAAGAGACCCAGTACTTC. Protein: CASTQGAGRQETQYF. The full variable domain, its missing parts supplied by reference TRBV9 and TRBJ2-5, is DSGVTQTPKHLITATGQRVTLRCSPRSGDLSVYWYQQSLDQGLQFLIQYYNGEERAKGNILERFSAQQFPDLHSELNLSSLELGDSALYFCASTQGAGRQETQYFGPGTRLLVL.

The CDR3 region is CASSEENTGNTIYF. For the CDR3, the DNA is TGTGCCAGCAGTGAGGAGAATACTGGAAACACCATATATTTT. V is TRBV2 and J is TRBJ1-3, with no clear D. Trimming took off 3 bases at V and 2 bases at J, with 8 bases between the two ends. CDR1 is SNHLY and CDR2 is FYNNEI in the germline V gene. CDR3 length equals 14 residues.

This rearrangement joins TRBV4-3 to TRBJ2-1; 8 bases are a match to TRBD2. V shed 0 bases, J shed 9 bases, and the junction held 10 bases outside the gene matches. The CDR3 runs 16 residues. Germline V gene lookup returns CDR1 LGHNA and CDR2 YSLEER. The CDR3 here is CASSQEWSGGVGEQFF. The CDR3 DNA reads TGCGCCAGCAGCCAAGAATGGAGCGGGGGAGTGGGTGAGCAGTTCTTC.

The chain uses TRBV28 and TRBJ2-1; a weak D match, TRBD2 (5 bases). The V gene lost 2 bases and the J gene lost 8 bases, with 16 bases spanning the gap. CDR3 length equals 15 residues. CDR1 is MDHEN, CDR2 SYDVKM, per germline. The CDR3 DNA reads as TGTGCCAGCAGTTTAACTAGGTTGGACTCGGATGAGCAGTTCTTC. As protein: CASSLTRLDSDEQFF.

The chain recombines TRBV13 with TRBJ1-2, with TRBD1 identical over 9 bases. The germline V gene encodes CDR1 PRHDT and CDR2 FYEKMQ (reference sequence). This CDR3 has 16 amino acids. V was clipped by 4 bases and J by 2 bases; unmatched bases: 8. The CDR3, as DNA: TGTGCCAGCAGCTCCCCTGGGGACAGGGAAAACTATGGCTACACCTTC. Residues: CASSSPGDRENYGYTF.

This chain links TRBV19 with TRBJ1-1; D may be TRBD1 (5 bases). CDR3 length: 12 residues. The V gene lost 5 bases and the J gene lost 6 bases, with 10 bases spanning the gap. Germline-derived CDR1 and CDR2 are LNHDA and SQIVND (reference sequence). The CDR3 loop reads CASSVQGSEAFF. For the CDR3, the DNA is TGTGCCAGTAGTGTTCAGGGCTCTGAAGCTTTCTTT.

The rearrangement joins TRBV6-4 to TRBJ2-1; 14 positions agree with TRBD2. Germline-derived CDR1 and CDR2 are MRHNA and SNTAGT. This CDR3 has 16 residues. The ends lost 0 bases at V and 7 bases at J; junction bases unmatched: 2. CDR3 in DNA: TGTGCCAGCAGTGACTCGACTAGCGGGGGGGCAAATGAGCAGTTCTTC. Its protein is CASSDSTSGGANEQFF.

This rearrangement joins TRBV9 to TRBJ2-7, with TRBD1 identical over 9 bases. V dropped 7 bases and J dropped 3; count of bases not matched to a gene: 11. There are 15 residues in the CDR3. Germline loops: CDR1 SGDLS, CDR2 YYNGEE. The CDR3 reads CASSVGTGSFYEQYF. CDR3 bases: TGTGCCAGCTCCGTAGGGACAGGGTCTTTCTACGAGCAGTACTTC.

The gene calls are TRBV28 and TRBJ1-1; the D gene is possibly TRBD1 (6 bases). CDR3 length equals 12 residues. Trimming pared 2 bases from V and 5 bases from J, leaving 6 bases between. The germline V gene encodes CDR1 MDHEN and CDR2 SYDVKM. CDR3 nucleotides: TGTGCCAGCAGTTTAAGGGGGACTGAAGCTTTCTTT. Its translation: CASSLRGTEAFF.

The CDR3 loop is CASSSTIRGEQYF. CDR3 bases: TGTGCCAGCAGTTCCACAATTCGAGGCGAGCAGTACTTC. J is TRBJ2-5 and V is TRBV27, with D uncertain. Near its end, the DNA agrees better with TRBJ2-7, so the J call may be wrong. The CDR3 has 13 residues. CDR1 is MNHEY and CDR2 is SMNVEV in the germline V gene (reference sequence).

The chain recombines TRBV9 with TRBJ1-2; 10 nucleotides agree with TRBD1. V gave up 4 bases and J gave up 4 bases; unmatched junction bases: 10. CDR1 and CDR2 (germline): SGDLS, YYNGEE. This CDR3 is built from 16 residues. CDR3 DNA sequence: TGTGCCAGCAGCACCGGGACAGGGGCTGGTAGCTATGGCTACACCTTC. Translating gives CASSTGTGAGSYGYTF.

The V gene is TRBV6-6, the J gene TRBJ2-1, with 7 bases lining up with TRBD1. The CDR3 runs to 16 residues. Germline V lookup: CDR1 MNHNY, CDR2 SVGAGI (reference sequence). With 4 bases clipped from V and 0 bases from J, the junction kept 6 bases outside the gene matches. Here the CDR3 DNA reads TGTGCCAGCAGTTTAGCCGGGACAGCCTCCTACAATGAGCAGTTCTTC. Its translation: CASSLAGTASYNEQFF.

V and J are TRBV18 and TRBJ1-4, with D perhaps matching TRBD1 (5 bases). Germline CDR1 and CDR2: KGHSH and LQKENI. The V and J ends lost 1 base and 7 bases respectively, with 10 bases between them. The CDR3 is 14 amino acids. CDR3 DNA sequence: TGTGCCAGCTCACCACAGGGGCCTTTTGAAAAACTGTTTTTT. Translated, it gives CASSPQGPFEKLFF.

The rearrangement uses TRBV29-1 and TRBJ2-7, with TRBD2 identical over 10 bases. Germline CDR1 and CDR2: SQVTM and ANQGSEA. V lost 3 bases, J lost 0 bases, and 8 bases stayed unmatched. The CDR3 loop spans 16 amino acids. DNA for the CDR3: TGCAGCGTTGACGCGGGGGCTAGCGGGAGCTCCTACGAGCAGTACTTC. Its protein product is CSVDAGASGSSYEQYF.

The rearrangement uses TRBV18 and TRBJ1-2; D not resolved. The CDR3 has 14 amino acids. Trimming removed 2 bases at V and 4 bases at J, with 11 bases between. The germline CDR1 and CDR2 sequences are KGHSH and LQKENI. The CDR3 loop reads CASSPSGEGYGYTF. The CDR3 DNA sequence: TGTGCCAGCTCACCATCAGGAGAGGGCTATGGCTACACCTTC.